This TCR beta chain was sequenced for a study of T cell repertoires in cytomegalovirus infection (dated by TCRdb to between 2017 and 2020). In terms of the full investigation: Because public TCR beta signatures pointed to carriage of CMV infection together with the matching HLA type, the HLA type of each donor mattered for the analysis.

With regard to this clonotype: There is no known antigen for this receptor. Base quality data are lacking; no much larger clone is found one base away.

The full study reports these points: Cumulative frequency of public TCR beta family members discriminated carriers of CMV infection plus the relevant HLA type in this cohort and an independent approximately 400-donor cohort. The ex vivo response was dominated by HLA-C-restricted CMV-specific TCR beta clonotypes, which also provided the single most frequent clonotype in two of eight donors.

The germline V gene specifies MDHEN as CDR1 and SYDVKM as CDR2. Relative to germline, V is 6 bases shorter and J is 8 bases shorter, with 7 bases between their ends. The CDR3 has 11 amino acids, counting the end cysteine and phenylalanine. Only the CDR3 region is kept as DNA, spanning 33 bases read in frame from base 1. The sequencer listed for this sample is Illumina HiSeq 1500. TCRdb handled the public reads itself, with Q25 trimming in fastp and clone calling in MiXCR, and kept productive beta chains. Records with the same CDR3 protein are collapsed into one entry carrying the most frequent genes and DNA. Across this sample there are over 150,000 distinct CDR3 sequences, with roughly 15% seen only once. The top ten hold roughly a quarter of the sample.

This clonotype was sampled from a human donor in good health (CMV status not recorded). Some clones in this sample may be carry-over from other donors' samples. Sequenced: CD8+ T cells from PBMCs. The V and J genes are TRBV28 and TRBJ2-2; the D gene identity is not certain. The CDR3 sequence is CASRTRGELFF. Read as DNA, the sequence is TGTGCCAGCAGAACGAGGGGGGAGCTGTTTTTT.